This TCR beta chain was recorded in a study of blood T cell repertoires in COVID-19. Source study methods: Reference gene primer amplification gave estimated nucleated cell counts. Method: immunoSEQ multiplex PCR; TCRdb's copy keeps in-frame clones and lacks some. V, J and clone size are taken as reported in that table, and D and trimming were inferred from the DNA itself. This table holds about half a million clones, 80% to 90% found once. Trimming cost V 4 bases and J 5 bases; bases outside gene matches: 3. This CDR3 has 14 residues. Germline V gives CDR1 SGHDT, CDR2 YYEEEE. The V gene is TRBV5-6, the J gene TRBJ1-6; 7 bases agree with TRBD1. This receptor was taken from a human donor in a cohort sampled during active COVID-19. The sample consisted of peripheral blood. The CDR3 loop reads CASSRDRDNSPLHF. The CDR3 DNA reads TGTGCCAGCAGCCGAGACAGGGATAATTCACCCCTCCACTTT.